One and the same sample provided the 8 T cell receptor beta chains below, sequenced in a study of T cell responses to AZD1222 COVID-19 vaccine. Profiled with immunoSEQ multiplex PCR; TCRdb holds only in-frame clones, not every one. The sample lists 180,000 or so clones; 92% were seen once. Specimen: peripheral blood, collected 28 days after the second AZD1222 dose. These receptors all come from an adult who received the AZD1222 COVID-19 vaccine.

J is TRBJ1-5 and V is TRBV19; 7 nucleotides align to TRBD1. V lost 4 bases to trimming and J lost 7 bases; unmatched junction nucleotides: 10. Per germline, CDR1 LNHDA and CDR2 SQIVND (reference sequence). The CDR3 runs to 15 residues. The CDR3 DNA sequence: TGTGCCAGTAGTACCACAGGGGAAGGACGACAGCCCCAGCATTTT. It codes for CASSTTGEGRQPQHF.

The rearrangement links TRBV5-4 to TRBJ1-3, with D possibly being TRBD1 (5 bases). The CDR3 consists of 16 residues. CDR1 and CDR2 from the germline V gene are SGHNT and YYREEE (reference sequence). V lost 5 bases to trimming and J lost 0 bases, with 15 bases between them. CDR3 sequence: CASSLGGDPSGNTIYF. CDR3 nucleotide sequence: TGTGCCAGCAGTCTCGGAGGGGACCCCTCTGGAAACACCATATATTTT.

The chain recombines TRBV6-2 or TRBV6-3 with TRBJ1-2, with a tentative D call TRBD1 (5 bases). CDR3 length: 13 residues. The germline gives CDR1 MNHEY, CDR2 SVGEGT. The V end lost 6 bases, the J end lost 6 bases, and 14 bases lay between the germline ends. For the CDR3, the DNA is TGTGCCAGCAGCTTTCTTGACAGCGATGGCTACACCTTC. Protein: CASSFLDSDGYTF.

This rearrangement joins TRBV5-1 to TRBJ1-1; maybe TRBD1 (6 bases). Germline assignment: CDR1 SGHRS and CDR2 YFSETQ. This CDR3 region has 15 residues. V shed 4 bases and J shed 3 bases, with 16 bases lying between them. The CDR3, as DNA: TGCGCCAGCAGCCCCCAACAGGGCGCCTACACTGAAGCTTTCTTT. Translated, it gives CASSPQQGAYTEAFF.

This chain connects TRBV24-1 to TRBJ1-1, with D possibly being TRBD1 (6 bases). Germline V lookup: CDR1 KGHDR, CDR2 SFDVKD. The ends were cut back, 5 bases at V and 7 bases at J, with 10 bases in the middle. The CDR3 extends over 12 amino acids. CDR3 bases: TGTGCCACCAGTGGTTCGACAGGTGAAGCTTTCTTT. Translating it yields CATSGSTGEAFF.

The rearrangement links TRBV7-2 to TRBJ1-6, with TRBD1 matching over 10 bases. The CDR3 has 16 residues. Trimming cost V 1 base and J 11 bases; bases outside gene matches: 8. The germline V gene encodes CDR1 SGHTA and CDR2 FQGNSA. CDR3 in DNA: TGTGCCAGCAGCTTAGGACAGGGGGCCCTGAAGGCACCCCTCCACTTT. Its protein is CASSLGQGALKAPLHF.

V usage is TRBV28 and J usage is TRBJ1-6; 9 bases line up with TRBD1. The CDR3 is 15 residues long. The V segment lost 8 bases and the J segment 7 bases; nucleotides outside the gene matches: 9. Germline CDR1 is MDHEN and CDR2 is SYDVKM. The CDR3 bases are TGTGCCAGCTCTCGACCCGGGACAGGGAATTCACCCCTCCACTTT. Protein sequence: CASSRPGTGNSPLHF.

V gene TRBV28 combines with J gene TRBJ1-2, with D unresolved. Germline V gene data show CDR1 as MDHEN and CDR2 as SYDVKM. This CDR3 has 14 amino acids. The ends were cut back, 1 base at V and 4 bases at J, with 10 bases in the middle. The CDR3 protein is CASSLSNPSYGYTF. The CDR3 nucleotides read TGTGCCAGCAGTTTATCAAATCCCAGCTATGGCTACACCTTC.